This paragraph reports one T cell receptor (beta chain). As yet, its antigen is unknown. The protocol was immunoSEQ multiplex PCR, while the TCRdb copy is restricted to in-frame clones and leaves out a portion. The sample holds approximately 100,000 clones, 70% to 90% seen once. V was shortened by 10 bases and J by 4 bases, with 16 bases between the two germline ends. This CDR3 is built from 13 residues. This record belongs to a study of T cell responses to AZD1222 COVID-19 vaccine. General study findings and limits: In the spike-specific TCR repertoire, nearly half reportedly target unmutated variant regions. With dominance at 160-218 and 743-854, vaccine-associated CD4 TCRs spanned spike. Repertoires were obtained solely post-peak T cell response. Possibly, clonal diversity was underestimated; donors were largely white British and included more females.

The receptor's source is an adult in good health. The chain links TRBV12-3 or TRBV12-4 to TRBJ1-1; tentatively, D is TRBD1 (6 bases). The specimen comprised peripheral blood, sampled on day 0 of AZD1222 vaccination. The CDR3 bases are TGTGCCATTGGGGGGCGCCTGGGCACTGAAGCTTTCTTT. This sequence encodes CAIGGRLGTEAFF.